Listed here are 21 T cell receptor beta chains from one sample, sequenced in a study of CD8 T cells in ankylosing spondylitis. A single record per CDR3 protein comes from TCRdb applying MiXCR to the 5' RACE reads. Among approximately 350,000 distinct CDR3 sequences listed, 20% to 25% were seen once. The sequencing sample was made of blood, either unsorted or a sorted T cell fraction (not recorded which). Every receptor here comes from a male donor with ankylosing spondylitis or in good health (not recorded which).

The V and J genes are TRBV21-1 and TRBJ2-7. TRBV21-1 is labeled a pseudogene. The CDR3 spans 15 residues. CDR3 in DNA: TGTGCCAGCAGCTTGACGGACAGAAGCTCCTACGAGCAGTACTTC. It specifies CASSLTDRSSYEQYF.

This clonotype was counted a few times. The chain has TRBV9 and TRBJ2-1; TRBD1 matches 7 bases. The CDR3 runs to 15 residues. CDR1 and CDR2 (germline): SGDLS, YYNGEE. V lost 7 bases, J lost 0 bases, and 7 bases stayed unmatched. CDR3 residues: CASPGQESSYNEQFF. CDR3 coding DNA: TGTGCCAGCCCTGGACAGGAGAGCTCCTACAATGAGCAGTTCTTC. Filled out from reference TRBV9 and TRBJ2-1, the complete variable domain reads DSGVTQTPKHLITATGQRVTLRCSPRSGDLSVYWYQQSLDQGLQFLIQYYNGEERAKGNILERFSAQQFPDLHSELNLSSLELGDSALYFCASPGQESSYNEQFFGPGTRLTVL.

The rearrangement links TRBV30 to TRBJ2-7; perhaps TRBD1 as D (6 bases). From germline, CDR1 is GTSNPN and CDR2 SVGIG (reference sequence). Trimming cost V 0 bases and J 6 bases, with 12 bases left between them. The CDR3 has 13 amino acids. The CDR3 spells CAWSVHRAGEQYF. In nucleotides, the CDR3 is TGTGCCTGGAGTGTACACAGGGCCGGCGAGCAGTACTTC.

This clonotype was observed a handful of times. As DNA, the CDR3 is TGTGCCAGCAGCCCCCACCGTTGGGGGATCTACGAGCAGTACTTC. It encodes CASSPHRWGIYEQYF. The chain is built from TRBV7-9 and TRBJ2-7, with D perhaps matching TRBD1 or TRBD2 (5 bases each). Germline-derived CDR1 and CDR2 are SEHNR and FQNEAQ (reference sequence). This CDR3 contains 15 residues. With 5 bases removed from V and 3 bases from J, the gap between germline ends came to 17 bases.

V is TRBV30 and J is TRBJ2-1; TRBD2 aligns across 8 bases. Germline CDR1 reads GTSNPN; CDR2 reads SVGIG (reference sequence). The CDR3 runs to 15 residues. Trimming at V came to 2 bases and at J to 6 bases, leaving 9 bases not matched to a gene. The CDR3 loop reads CAWSPPLAGVNEQFF. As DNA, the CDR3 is TGTGCCTGGAGTCCCCCGCTAGCGGGCGTCAATGAGCAGTTCTTC.

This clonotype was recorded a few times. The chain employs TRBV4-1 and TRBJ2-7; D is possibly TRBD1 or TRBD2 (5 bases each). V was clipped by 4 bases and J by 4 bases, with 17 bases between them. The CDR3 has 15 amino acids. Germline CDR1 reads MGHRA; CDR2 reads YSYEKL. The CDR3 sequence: CASSPRDGPWYEQYF. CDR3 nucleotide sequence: TGCGCCAGCAGCCCTAGGGACGGCCCGTGGTACGAGCAGTACTTC.

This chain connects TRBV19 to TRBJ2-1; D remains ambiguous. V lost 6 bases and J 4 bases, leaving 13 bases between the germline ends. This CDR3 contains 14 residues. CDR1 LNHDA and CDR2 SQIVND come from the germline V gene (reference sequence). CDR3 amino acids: CASRPTGPYNEQFF. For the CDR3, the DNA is TGTGCCAGTAGACCTACCGGGCCGTACAATGAGCAGTTCTTC.

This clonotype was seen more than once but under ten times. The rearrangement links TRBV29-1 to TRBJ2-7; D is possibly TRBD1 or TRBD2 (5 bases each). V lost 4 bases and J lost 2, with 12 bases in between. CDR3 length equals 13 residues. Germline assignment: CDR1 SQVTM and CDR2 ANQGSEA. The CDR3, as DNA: TGCAGCGTTGCGAACGGGGCCCCCTACGAGCAGTACTTC. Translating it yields CSVANGAPYEQYF.

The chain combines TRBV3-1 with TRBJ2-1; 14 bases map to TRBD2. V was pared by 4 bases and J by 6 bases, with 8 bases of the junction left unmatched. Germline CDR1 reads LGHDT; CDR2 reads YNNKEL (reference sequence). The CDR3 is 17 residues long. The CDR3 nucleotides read TGTGCCAGCAGCCTCCGAGGACTAGCGGGGGGTCCCAATGAGCAGTTCTTC. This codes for CASSLRGLAGGPNEQFF.

As DNA, the CDR3 is TGCGCCAGCAGCTTGGACCCCGGGGCGGCAAACGAGCAGTACTTC. Amino acid sequence: CASSLDPGAANEQYF. This chain connects TRBV5-1 to TRBJ2-7, with D perhaps assigned TRBD1 or TRBD2 (5 bases each). The CDR3 consists of 15 residues. CDR1 is SGHRS and CDR2 is YFSETQ in the germline V gene. With 0 bases removed from V and 5 bases from J, the gap between germline ends came to 15 bases. The whole variable domain, remainder taken from reference TRBV5-1 and TRBJ2-7, is KAGVTQTPRYLIKTRGQQVTLSCSPISGHRSVSWYQQTPGQGLQFLFEYFSETQRNKGNFPGRFSGRQFSNSRSEMNVSTLELGDSALYLCASSLDPGAANEQYFGPGTRLTVT.

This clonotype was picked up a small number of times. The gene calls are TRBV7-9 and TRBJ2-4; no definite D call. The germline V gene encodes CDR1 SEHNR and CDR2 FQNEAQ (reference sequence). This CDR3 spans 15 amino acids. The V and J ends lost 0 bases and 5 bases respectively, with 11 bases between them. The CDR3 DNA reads TGTGCCAGCAGCTTAGCAGGGTCAAGGGAAAACATTCAGTACTTC. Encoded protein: CASSLAGSRENIQYF.

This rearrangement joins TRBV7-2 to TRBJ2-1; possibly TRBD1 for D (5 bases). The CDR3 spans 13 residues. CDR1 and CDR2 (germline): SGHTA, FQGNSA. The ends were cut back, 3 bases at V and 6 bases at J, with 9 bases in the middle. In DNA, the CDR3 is TGTGCCAGCAGCTTTTCAGGGTTCAATGAGCAGTTCTTC. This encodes CASSFSGFNEQFF.

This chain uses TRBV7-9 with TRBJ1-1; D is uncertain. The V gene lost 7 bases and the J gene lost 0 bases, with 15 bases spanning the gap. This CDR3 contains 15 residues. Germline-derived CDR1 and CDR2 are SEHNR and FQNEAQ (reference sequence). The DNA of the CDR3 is TGTGCCAGCAAACTTGGGCAGAGCTTGAACACTGAAGCTTTCTTT. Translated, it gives CASKLGQSLNTEAFF. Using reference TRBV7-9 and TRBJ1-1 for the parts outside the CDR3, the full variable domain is DTGVSQNPRHKITKRGQNVTFRCDPISEHNRLYWYRQTLGQGPEFLTYFQNEAQLEKSRLLSDRFSAERPKGSFSTLEIQRTEQGDSAMYLCASKLGQSLNTEAFFGQGTRLTVV.

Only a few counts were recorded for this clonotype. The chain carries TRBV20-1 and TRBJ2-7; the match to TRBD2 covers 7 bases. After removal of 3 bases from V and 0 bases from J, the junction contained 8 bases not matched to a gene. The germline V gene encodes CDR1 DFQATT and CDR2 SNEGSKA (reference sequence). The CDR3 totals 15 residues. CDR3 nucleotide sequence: TGCAGTGCTAGTACCAGCGGGACGTCCTCCTACGAGCAGTACTTC. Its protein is CSASTSGTSSYEQYF.

The CDR3 spells CSVETNYNEQFF. The CDR3 DNA reads as TGCAGCGTTGAGACAAACTACAATGAGCAGTTCTTC. The genes are TRBV29-1 and TRBJ2-1; no definite D call. V lost 3 bases to trimming and J lost 3 bases, with 6 bases between them. This CDR3 is built from 12 residues. Germline CDR1 SQVTM, CDR2 ANQGSEA.

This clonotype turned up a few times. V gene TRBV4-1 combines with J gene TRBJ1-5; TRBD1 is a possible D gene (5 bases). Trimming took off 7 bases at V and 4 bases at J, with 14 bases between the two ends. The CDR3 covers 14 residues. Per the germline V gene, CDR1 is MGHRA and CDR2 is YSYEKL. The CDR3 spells CASTRTPQNQPQHF. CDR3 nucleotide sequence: TGCGCCAGCACCAGGACACCGCAGAATCAGCCCCAGCATTTT.

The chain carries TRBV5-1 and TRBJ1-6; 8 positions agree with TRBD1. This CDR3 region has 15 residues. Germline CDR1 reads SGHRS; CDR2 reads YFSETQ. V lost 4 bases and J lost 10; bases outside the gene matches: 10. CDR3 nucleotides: TGCGCCAGCAGCAAACCGACAGGGGTGGAATCACCCCTCCACTTT. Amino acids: CASSKPTGVESPLHF.

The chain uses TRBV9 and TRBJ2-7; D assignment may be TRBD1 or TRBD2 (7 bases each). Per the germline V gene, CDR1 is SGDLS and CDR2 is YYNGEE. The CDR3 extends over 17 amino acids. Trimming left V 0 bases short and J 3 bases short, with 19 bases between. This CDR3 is CASSVGGGAGQRYEQYF. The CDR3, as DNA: TGTGCCAGCAGCGTAGGGGGGGGAGCGGGACAGCGCTACGAGCAGTACTTC.

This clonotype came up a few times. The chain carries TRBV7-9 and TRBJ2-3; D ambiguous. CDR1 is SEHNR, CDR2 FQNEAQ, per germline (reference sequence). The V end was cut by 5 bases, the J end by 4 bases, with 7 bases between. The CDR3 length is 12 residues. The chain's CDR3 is CASSPFSDTQYF. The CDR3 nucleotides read TGTGCCAGCAGCCCGTTTTCAGATACGCAGTATTTT.

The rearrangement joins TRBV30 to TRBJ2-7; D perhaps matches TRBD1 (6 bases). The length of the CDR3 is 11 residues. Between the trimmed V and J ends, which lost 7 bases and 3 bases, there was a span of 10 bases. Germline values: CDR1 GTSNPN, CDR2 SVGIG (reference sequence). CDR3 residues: CASQDSYEQYF. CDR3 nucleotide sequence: TGTGCCTCCCAGGACAGCTACGAGCAGTACTTC.

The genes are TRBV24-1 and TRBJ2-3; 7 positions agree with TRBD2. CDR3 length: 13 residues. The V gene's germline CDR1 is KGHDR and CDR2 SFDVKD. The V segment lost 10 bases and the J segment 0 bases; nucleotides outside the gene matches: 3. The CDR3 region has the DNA TGTGCCACACGGGGGGTAAGCACAGATACGCAGTATTTT. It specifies CATRGVSTDTQYF.